This T cell receptor beta chain was recovered during a study of OX40 agonist ivuxolimab in advanced cancers. CDR1 SGHDT and CDR2 YYEEEE come from the germline V gene. The CDR3 loop spans 16 amino acids. V trimming: 3 bases; J trimming: 4 bases; junction bases outside the gene matches: 10. As regards this clone: Its antigen remains unknown.

Sequencing was performed with immunoSEQ multiplex PCR; in TCRdb, only in-frame clones are kept and a portion is missing. The sample lists approximately 69,000 clones; 88% were seen once. General study findings and limits: Clones of CD4+ and CD8+ blood T cells grew by week 6 at doses of 0.1 to 3.0 mg/kg. The study found that CD8+ T cells averaged more expanded clones than CD4+.

The chain carries TRBV5-6 and TRBJ2-3; TRBD1 agrees at 8 bases. Sequenced material: CD4+ or CD8+ T cells sorted from blood, taken in a trial of the OX40 agonist ivuxolimab. The sequence derives from an adult with an advanced solid tumor such as melanoma, head and neck, liver or kidney cancer. The CDR3 DNA reads as TGTGCCAGCAGCTCCCGGACAGGGTCGTGGGCAGATACGCAGTATTTT. As protein: CASSSRTGSWADTQYF.